A selection of T cell receptor beta chains follows, all from one sample in a study of control samples from healthy donors and cancer patients. Assay: immunoSEQ multiplex PCR; the TCRdb copy retains only in-frame clones and omits some. The sample carries about 75,000 clones, 94% recorded once. Sequences were obtained from blood. The receptors come from a woman aged 40-49 years in good health. The CDR3 runs from the conserved cysteine through the conserved F or W. A D gene is named only where the DNA matches it firmly.

j_call	v_call	d_call	cdr3_aa
TRBJ2-3	TRBV20-1	-	CSASPLGLGIYTQYF
TRBJ2-5	TRBV6-5	TRBD1	CASSLGTAKETQYF
TRBJ1-1	TRBV2	TRBD1	CASRGDRGRRNTEAFF
TRBJ2-1	TRBV3-1/TRBV3-2	-	CASSQVPNGEQFF
TRBJ2-7	TRBV10-1	-	CASNEQYF
TRBJ2-7	TRBV18	TRBD2	CASSASGSFNEQYF
TRBJ2-1	TRBV7-7	-	CASSPTRGAEQFF
TRBJ2-1	TRBV21-1	-	CASSKVGLVNEQFF
TRBJ2-7	TRBV6-5	-	CASSYISGSYEQYF
TRBJ2-7	TRBV11-2	-	CASSLREFSYEQYF
TRBJ1-4	TRBV28	-	CASSLGQPRFLFF
TRBJ2-7	TRBV28	-	CATARPERYEQYF